Here is one T cell receptor (beta chain) with its context. Antigen: not known. Using its own MiXCR run on the 5' RACE reads, TCRdb lists one record per CDR3 protein. Of roughly 370,000 distinct CDR3 sequences listed, around 24% are singletons. Per germline, CDR1 KGHSH and CDR2 LQKENI. This CDR3 has 17 amino acids. V gave up 6 bases and J gave up 10 bases, with 27 bases separating them. These data are taken from a study of CD8 T cells in ankylosing spondylitis. Study-level results: In ankylosing spondylitis blood, a motif of roughly eight highly homologous TCR beta variants appeared characteristic.

The sequenced sample consisted of blood, either unsorted or a sorted T cell fraction (not recorded which). This receptor was identified in a male donor with ankylosing spondylitis. The chain couples TRBV18 to TRBJ2-2; D is perhaps TRBD1 (5 bases). CDR3 in amino acids: CASSPFLPDTSTEELFF. As DNA, the CDR3 is TGTGCCAGCTCCCCATTCCTACCGGACACGTCGACGGAGGAGCTGTTTTTT.